Included here is one T cell receptor beta chain sequence, with context. A single count supports this clone. What this receptor recognizes is not known. No qualities accompany the bases; no much larger clone lies one base away. The immunoSEQ Assay, a bias-controlled multiplex PCR, was used to amplify TCRbeta CDR3 regions from genomic DNA. Per the original workflow: The number of nucleated cells in each sample was estimated by amplification of reference gene primers within the assay. To quantify the absolute abundance of each unique TCRbeta CDR3 rearrangement, sequence reads were collapsed and filtered. Productive Simpson clonality was computed per sample as the square root of Simpson's diversity index over productive rearrangements. TCRdb provides this immuneACCESS table in a form limited to in-frame rearrangements. Some clones are lacking; in checked studies, under half of them reflect an unresolved V gene, and why the rest are absent is not known. The V and J calls and clone size are taken from that table; D and trimming were inferred from the DNA. The sample profile shows 200,000 to 250,000 clones; over 60% of them were found once. In total, the top ten clones hold less than 7% of the sample.

After removal of 8 bases from V and 4 bases from J, the junction retains 6 bases not matched to a gene. The CDR3, from cysteine to phenylalanine, totals 14 residues. This entry keeps only the CDR3 DNA: 42 bases, framed from base 1. From a lookup of the germline V gene (reference sequence), CDR1 and CDR2 are LNHDA and SQIVND. This sample is part of a study of blood T cell repertoires in COVID-19 (dated by TCRdb to 2020 to 2021). Some background on the complete study: Collaborator samples came from the United States, Italy and Spain and covered acute and convalescent phases of COVID-19. The prospective study material was composed of cDNA or gDNA derived from T cells, B-cell-depleted T cells, or PBMCs. Deeply sampled blood TCRbeta repertoires from subjects exposed to, actively infected with, or recovered from COVID-19 were included in the dataset. The repertoires were released in a freely available public database meant as a resource for research on the immune response to SARS-CoV-2. Samples came from the ongoing ImmuneRACE study (first 160 participants) plus 1,254 subjects from 6 global collaborators. A de-identified subject ID, COVID-19 status, age in years and sex were almost always included in the sample metadata. Where HLA class I and class II types were available, the types were taken from metadata supplied by the sample provider, not from assay-based typing.

General study outcomes and caveats: Clinical and demographic metadata were provided uncurated, with the amount varying by source and participant.

Collaborating institutions collected whole blood in K2EDTA tubes following their own protocols. For TCRbeta analysis, collaborator samples were shipped as frozen whole blood, as isolated PBMCs, or as DNA extracted from either sample type. This clonotype was sampled from a woman in her 70s with acute or convalescent COVID-19. The sequencing input was peripheral blood. This chain joins TRBV19 to TRBJ2-3, and 10 junctional nucleotides match TRBD2. CDR3 sequence: CASRERGGPDTQYF. In nucleotide form, the sequence is TGTGCCAGTCGGGAGCGGGGGGGCCCAGATACGCAGTATTTT.